One sample yielded the 22 T cell receptor beta chains listed below, sequenced in a study of blood T cell repertoires in COVID-19 (dated by TCRdb to the early 2020s). Library preparation was by the immunoSEQ multiplex PCR assay. TCRdb took this table from immuneACCESS and kept in-frame rearrangements with V and J called. Such tables lack part of the clones; where checked against another copy, unresolved V genes explain under half of the gap, and the rest is unexplained. The sample has just over 90,000 clones on record, about 80% of them singletons. The biggest ten clones account for around 7% of the sample. The sequenced material came from peripheral blood. The receptors here all came from a man aged 65 to 79 with acute or convalescent COVID-19.

The gene calls are TRBV9 and TRBJ2-3, with TRBD2 identical over 11 bases. The J segment lost 0 bases and the V segment lost 5 bases, leaving 2 bases of the junction unmatched. CDR1 SGDLS and CDR2 YYNGEE come from the germline V gene. The CDR3 consists of 15 residues. The CDR3 region has the DNA TGTGCCAGCAGTATAGCGGGGGGGAGCACAGATACGCAGTATTTT. Amino acid sequence: CASSIAGGSTDTQYF.

The chain uses TRBV28 and TRBJ2-7; 10 bases match TRBD2. J gave up 5 bases and V 6 bases, and 4 bases lay outside the gene matches. CDR1 MDHEN and CDR2 SYDVKM come from the germline V gene. The CDR3 sequence is 13 residues long. The CDR3, as DNA: TGTGCCAGCAGCCTAACTAGCGGGGACGAGCAGTACTTC. This codes for CASSLTSGDEQYF.

The CDR3, as DNA: TGCGCCAGCAGCCCTGGGACAGGGGAGCAGCCCCAGCATTTT. Amino acid sequence: CASSPGTGEQPQHF. This chain links TRBV5-1 with TRBJ1-5; 10 bases line up with TRBD1. The CDR3 is 14 amino acids. The V segment lost 4 bases and the J segment 7 bases; nucleotides outside the gene matches: 5. The germline CDR1 and CDR2 sequences are SGHRS and YFSETQ.

This clone appeared once. V gene TRBV6-6 combines with J gene TRBJ1-1, with 9 positions matching TRBD1. The CDR3 is 13 residues long. Losses at the gene ends were 7 bases for V and 11 bases for J; bases not matched to a gene: 11. CDR1 is MNHNY, CDR2 SVGAGI, per germline (reference sequence). The CDR3 region is CASTRDREKEAFF. The CDR3 DNA reads TGTGCCAGCACCCGGGACAGGGAGAAGGAGGCTTTCTTT.

V is TRBV6-5 and J is TRBJ1-1, with 7 nucleotides matching TRBD1. The length of the CDR3 is 13 residues. Germline loops: CDR1 MNHEY, CDR2 SVGAGI. Trimming took 6 bases from V and 3 from J; bases not matched to a gene: 4. CDR3 nucleotides: TGTGCCAGCAGACGTACAGGGGACACTGAAGCTTTCTTT. This translates into CASRRTGDTEAFF.

This clone was counted once. The genes are TRBV27 and TRBJ2-2, with D possibly matching TRBD1 (6 bases). The germline V and J ends were trimmed by 5 bases and 3 bases, with 19 bases remaining between them. CDR1 is MNHEY, CDR2 SMNVEV, per germline (reference sequence). This CDR3 spans 17 amino acids. CDR3 sequence: CASSKPTGFPDTGELFF. Written as DNA, the CDR3 is TGTGCCAGCAGTAAACCGACAGGATTCCCGGACACCGGGGAGCTGTTTTTT.

The CDR3 protein is CASKITGGGGYTF. The DNA for the CDR3 is TGTGCCAGTAAGATTACAGGGGGCGGAGGCTACACCTTC. The chain employs TRBV19 and TRBJ1-2, with TRBD1 identical over 9 bases. The length of the CDR3 is 13 residues. The germline gives CDR1 LNHDA, CDR2 SQIVND (reference sequence). V trimming: 7 bases; J trimming: 8 bases; junction bases outside the gene matches: 8.

This chain connects TRBV6-5 to TRBJ1-1; tentative D call: TRBD1 (5 bases). V lost 7 bases and J 10 bases, leaving 13 bases between the germline ends. The CDR3 sequence is 11 residues long. Germline assignment: CDR1 MNHEY and CDR2 SVGAGI. The DNA of the CDR3 is TGTGCCAGCATTCAGGACATACGAGCTTTCTTT. As protein: CASIQDIRAFF.

The chain combines TRBV9 with TRBJ1-4; no definite D call. The V end was cut by 2 bases, the J end by 3 bases, with 17 bases between. The CDR3 covers 17 residues. Looked up from germline, CDR1 is SGDLS and CDR2 is YYNGEE. The CDR3 here is CASSVNLREASNEKLFF. The CDR3 DNA sequence: TGTGCCAGCAGCGTGAATTTGAGGGAGGCATCTAATGAAAAACTGTTTTTT.

The chain carries TRBV3-1 (or the pseudogene TRBV3-2) and TRBJ2-5; 10 bases agree with TRBD2. The CDR3 loop spans 15 amino acids. Germline CDR1 LGHDT, CDR2 YNNKEL (reference sequence). The J segment lost 5 bases and the V segment lost 4 bases, leaving 7 bases of the junction unmatched. CDR3 sequence (DNA): TGTGCCAGCAGCCCAGATACTAGCGGGGTTGAGACCCAGTACTTC. It specifies CASSPDTSGVETQYF.

This chain uses TRBV5-1 with TRBJ2-2, with a weak D call TRBD1 (5 bases). CDR3 size: 16 residues. From germline, CDR1 is SGHRS and CDR2 YFSETQ. V was shortened by 0 bases and J by 0 bases, with 9 bases between the two germline ends. CDR3 bases: TGCGCCAGCAGCTTGGTCCCAGGGACGAACACCGGGGAGCTGTTTTTT. This sequence encodes CASSLVPGTNTGELFF.

V gene TRBV19 combines with J gene TRBJ2-7; D is unresolved. The V and J ends lost 11 bases and 3 bases respectively, with 14 bases between them. The CDR3 is 12 residues long. The germline V gene has CDR1 LNHDA and CDR2 SQIVND (reference sequence). The CDR3: CASSSPYYEQYF. CDR3 nucleotide sequence: TGTGCCTCCTCGAGTCCTTACTACGAGCAGTACTTC. The whole variable domain, filled in from reference TRBV19 and TRBJ2-7, reads DGGITQSPKYLFRKEGQNVTLSCEQNLNHDAMYWYRQDPGQGLRLIYYSQIVNDFQKGDIAEGYSVSREKKESFPLTVTSAQKNPTAFYLCASSSPYYEQYFGPGTRLTVT.

This clone was counted at least ten times. The junction departs from germline at one end; a sequencing error may be responsible. This chain connects TRBV9 to TRBJ2-1, with 10 bases that match TRBD2. The germline CDR1 and CDR2 sequences are SGDLS and YYNGEE. CDR3 length: 18 amino acids. CDR3 protein: CASSVDGSGGASHNEQFF. In DNA form, the CDR3 reads TGTGCCAGCAGCGTAGACGGGAGCGGGGGGGCCTCCCACAATGAGCAGTTCTTC.

The CDR3 DNA reads TGCGCCAGCAGCTTATCCCTAGCGATACACACCGGGGAGCTGTTTTTT. Protein product: CASSLSLAIHTGELFF. V gene TRBV5-1 combines with J gene TRBJ2-2; D might be TRBD2 (6 bases). The length of the CDR3 is 16 residues. V lost 2 bases and J 3 bases, leaving 14 bases between the germline ends. CDR1 is SGHRS and CDR2 is YFSETQ in the germline V gene.

The chain employs TRBV7-3 and TRBJ1-2; D perhaps matches TRBD1 (5 bases). Germline CDR1 reads SGHTA; CDR2 reads FQGTGA. Trimming removed 5 bases at V and 4 bases at J, with 14 bases between. CDR3 size: 14 residues. Here the CDR3 reads CASSPARRGYGYTF. The CDR3 DNA sequence: TGTGCCAGCAGCCCAGCAAGAAGGGGCTATGGCTACACCTTC.

This clone was found a few times. This chain links TRBV6-6 with TRBJ2-7, with a possible D match to TRBD2 (6 bases). The CDR3 sequence is 12 residues long. Germline values: CDR1 MNHNY, CDR2 SVGAGI (reference sequence). The V gene lost 6 bases and the J gene lost 6 bases, with 12 bases spanning the gap. CDR3 residues: CASRTQGGEQYV. CDR3 in DNA: TGTGCCAGCAGAACTCAGGGAGGCGAGCAGTACGTC.

This clone has a single count. V gene TRBV7-3 combines with J gene TRBJ2-1, with a weak D call TRBD2 (5 bases). This CDR3 is 15 amino acids long. The V end lost 5 bases, the J end lost 0 bases, and 11 bases lay between the germline ends. Germline-derived CDR1 and CDR2 are SGHTA and FQGTGA. CDR3 region: CASSPERSSYNEQFF. DNA of the CDR3: TGTGCCAGCAGCCCAGAGCGGAGCTCCTACAATGAGCAGTTCTTC. The full variable domain, in which reference TRBV7-3 and TRBJ2-1 provide the parts outside the CDR3, is GAGVSQTPSNKVTEKGKYVELRCDPISGHTALYWYRQSLGQGPEFLIYFQGTGAADDSGLPNDRFFAVRPEGSVSTLKIQRTERGDSAVYLCASSPERSSYNEQFFGPGTRLTVL.

V usage is TRBV7-2 and J usage is TRBJ2-7, with 10 positions matching TRBD1. V trimming: 4 bases; J trimming: 3 bases; junction bases outside the gene matches: 6. The CDR3 contains 15 residues. The germline CDR1 and CDR2 sequences are SGHTA and FQGNSA. The CDR3 reads CASSSIRTGGYEQYF. Written as DNA, the CDR3 is TGTGCCAGCAGCTCGATAAGGACAGGGGGCTACGAGCAGTACTTC.

V and J are TRBV28 and TRBJ2-1; TRBD1 agrees at 10 bases. Trimming took 5 bases from V and 5 from J; bases not matched to a gene: 6. The germline CDR1 and CDR2 sequences are MDHEN and SYDVKM. This CDR3 is 15 amino acids long. CDR3 region: CASSEDRGHDNEQFF. In nucleotides, the CDR3 is TGTGCCAGCAGTGAAGACAGGGGGCACGACAATGAGCAGTTCTTC.

The chain combines TRBV7-3 with TRBJ2-1; the match to TRBD1 covers 7 bases. CDR3 size: 16 residues. CDR1 and CDR2 from the germline V gene are SGHTA and FQGTGA. J gave up 4 bases and V 6 bases, and 12 bases lay outside the gene matches. The CDR3 DNA follows: TGTGCCAGCAGTCGCTCGTCGGCAGGGGGATACAATGAGCAGTTCTTC. Encoded protein: CASSRSSAGGYNEQFF. The full variable domain, its missing parts supplied by reference TRBV7-3 and TRBJ2-1, is GAGVSQTPSNKVTEKGKYVELRCDPISGHTALYWYRQSLGQGPEFLIYFQGTGAADDSGLPNDRFFAVRPEGSVSTLKIQRTERGDSAVYLCASSRSSAGGYNEQFFGPGTRLTVL.

The rearrangement links TRBV4-1 to TRBJ1-1; no clear D gene. Trimming pared 1 base from V and 3 bases from J, leaving 9 bases between. The CDR3 extends over 14 amino acids. In germline, CDR1 is MGHRA, CDR2 YSYEKL. The CDR3 coding sequence is TGCGCCAGCAGCCAAGCTGGGAGGGACACTGAAGCTTTCTTT. This encodes CASSQAGRDTEAFF.

This chain links TRBV5-1 with TRBJ1-4; 7 bases match TRBD1. This CDR3 has 14 residues. Unmatched junction bases numbered 5, after V lost 4 bases and J lost 5 bases. The germline V gene has CDR1 SGHRS and CDR2 YFSETQ. The CDR3 DNA reads TGCGCCAGCAGCCGGGACAGCAAAAATGAAAAACTGTTTTTT. Amino acids: CASSRDSKNEKLFF. The variable domain in full, completed from reference TRBV5-1 and TRBJ1-4, reads KAGVTQTPRYLIKTRGQQVTLSCSPISGHRSVSWYQQTPGQGLQFLFEYFSETQRNKGNFPGRFSGRQFSNSRSEMNVSTLELGDSALYLCASSRDSKNEKLFFGSGTQLSVL.